A selection of T cell receptor beta chains follows, all from one sample in a study of T cell responses to AZD1222 COVID-19 vaccine. The assay was immunoSEQ multiplex PCR, and TCRdb's table has in-frame clones only and misses some. Of 110,000 or so clones in the sample, 88% were seen once. Sample: peripheral blood, taken 28 days after the second AZD1222 dose. The source is an adult who received the AZD1222 COVID-19 vaccine. Both conserved end residues are part of each CDR3. Fields, in order: D gene, clone size, J gene, V gene, CDR3 DNA, CDR3 protein. A D gene is named only where the DNA matches it firmly. Clone sizes are given selectively: once, few, many, or a class where the clone is expanded.

>TRBD2|-|TRBJ2-3|TRBV7-3
TGTGCCAGCAGCTTACTAGCGGGGGGTTTAGATACGCAGTATTTT
CASSLLAGGLDTQYF
>-|-|TRBJ2-6|TRBV6-4
TGTGCCAGCAGTCCCTCGGGCGACTCTGGGGCCAACGTCCTGACTTTC
CASSPSGDSGANVLTF
>-|-|TRBJ2-3|TRBV19
TGTGCCAGTAGTCGTGAAGCCACAGATACGCAGTATTTT
CASSREATDTQYF
>-|few|TRBJ1-3|TRBV4-2
TGTGCCAGCAGCCAAGAAGGCCGCTCTGGAAACACCATATATTTT
CASSQEGRSGNTIYF
>-|-|TRBJ1-4|TRBV27
TGTGCCAGCAGCTGGGAGTTGACCCGCCGTGAAAAACTGTTTTTT
CASSWELTRREKLFF
>-|-|TRBJ2-1|TRBV5-4
TGTGCCAGCAGCGAGGACAGGAGGGATGAGCAGTTCTTC
CASSEDRRDEQFF
>TRBD1|once|TRBJ1-5|TRBV28
TGTGCCAGCAATTACCGGGACAGAAGCAATCAGCCCCAGCATTTT
CASNYRDRSNQPQHF
>-|once|TRBJ2-7|TRBV13
TGTGCCAGCAGATATTCCCTTTGGGGAAAATCCACCTACGAGCAGTACTTC
CASRYSLWGKSTYEQYF
>-|-|TRBJ1-1|TRBV4-2
TGTGCCAGCAGCCAAGGGGGCCCTATGAACACTGAAGCTTTCTTT
CASSQGGPMNTEAFF
>TRBD1|-|TRBJ2-7|TRBV29-1
TGCAGCGTGACCCGGGGACAGGGGGTTGGGGAGCAGTACTTC
CSVTRGQGVGEQYF
>-|-|TRBJ2-5|TRBV5-1
TGCGCCAGCAGCTTGTCGGGACACCTTTGGGAGACCCAGTACTTC
CASSLSGHLWETQYF
>-|-|TRBJ2-1|TRBV7-9
TGTGCCAGCAGCTTAGTTAGAGATCGGTGGTCATCTAGCAATGAGCAGTTCTTC
CASSLVRDRWSSSNEQFF
>-|-|TRBJ1-3|TRBV7-3
TGTGCCAGCAGTCAGACTGTAGGAAACACCATATATTTT
CASSQTVGNTIYF
>-|-|TRBJ1-1|TRBV4-2
TGTGCCAGCAGCCAAGGAAAGGACCTCGGAGCTTTCTTT
CASSQGKDLGAFF
>-|-|TRBJ1-1|TRBV19
TGTGCCAGCAGAAGGGAGGGGAGCACTGAAGCTTTCTTT
CASRREGSTEAFF
>-|-|TRBJ1-3|TRBV5-1
TGCGCCAGCAGCTTGGAGGGGCCGGGGGCAAGCTCTGGAAACACCATATATTTT
CASSLEGPGASSGNTIYF
>-|-|TRBJ2-5|TRBV7-2
TGTGCCAGCAGCTTCTCCGGGGGAGCGCGCAGGGAGACCCAGTACTTC
CASSFSGGARRETQYF
>-|-|TRBJ1-2|TRBV3-1/TRBV3-2
TGTGCCAGCAGCCAAGCGGGACTGGGAGGTGGCTATGGCTACACCTTC
CASSQAGLGGGYGYTF
>TRBD1|-|TRBJ2-3|TRBV29-1
TGCAGCGTCATGGGACAGGGGCGAGCCACAGATACGCAGTATTTT
CSVMGQGRATDTQYF
>TRBD2|-|TRBJ2-1|TRBV9
TGTGCCAGCAGCGCCCCCTTGGGCGGGGGTTTCTCATATGAGCAGTTCTTC
CASSAPLGGGFSYEQFF
>TRBD2|-|TRBJ2-1|TRBV11-2
TGTGCCAGCAGTCCCAGCGGGGGGAACTACAATGAGCAGTTCTTC
CASSPSGGNYNEQFF
>-|-|TRBJ1-2|TRBV7-9
TGTGCCAGCAGCTTAGAGGGGAATGGCTACACCTTC
CASSLEGNGYTF
>TRBD2|-|TRBJ2-1|TRBV6-4
TGTGCCAGCAGTGACGGGGCGGGAGCTCTCAATGAGCAGTTCTTC
CASSDGAGALNEQFF
>-|-|TRBJ2-6|TRBV14
TGTGCCAGCAGCCCAGGGGCCAACGTCCTGACTTTC
CASSPGANVLTF
>-|-|TRBJ2-5|TRBV6-5
TGTGCCAGCAGTTACTCCAGGGAGACCCAGTACTTC
CASSYSRETQYF
>-|-|TRBJ2-1|TRBV12-5
TGTGCTAGTGGTTTGAGGGCCTCAGGACAGCAGTTCTTC
CASGLRASGQQFF
>-|once|TRBJ1-1|TRBV2
TGTGCCAGCACTAGGGGAGGCGGAATGAACACTGAAGCTTTCTTT
CASTRGGGMNTEAFF
>-|-|TRBJ2-1|TRBV5-1
TGCGCCAGCAGCTTGCAACAACTATACAATGAGCAGTTCTTC
CASSLQQLYNEQFF
>-|-|TRBJ1-4|TRBV6-4
TGTGCCAGCAGTCTACAGGGTGGAGAAAAACTGTTTTTT
CASSLQGGEKLFF
>TRBD1|-|TRBJ2-2|TRBV5-1
TGCGCCAGCAGCTTCCCGGGACAGGCGGTCACCGGGGAGCTGTTTTTT
CASSFPGQAVTGELFF
>-|-|TRBJ1-4|TRBV6-2/TRBV6-3
TGTGCCAGCAGTTACTCTACGGATGAAAAACTGTTTTTT
CASSYSTDEKLFF
>TRBD1|-|TRBJ1-5|TRBV10-3
TGTGCCATCAGTGTGGGACAGGGGAGGGATCAGCCCCAGCATTTT
CAISVGQGRDQPQHF
>-|-|TRBJ2-1|TRBV6-5
TGTGCCAGCAGTTATGAGTTGGCAGGGCAAGATGAGCAGTTCTTC
CASSYELAGQDEQFF
>-|-|TRBJ2-7|TRBV10-1
TGCGCCAGCAAATTTAGAGAGAGCTCCTACGAGCAGTACTTC
CASKFRESSYEQYF
>-|-|TRBJ2-3|TRBV4-1
TGCGCCAGCAGCCAAGGTGGACCGGGATTGGATACGCAGTATTTT
CASSQGGPGLDTQYF
>-|-|TRBJ2-5|TRBV7-2
TGTGCCAGCAGCCTGGGGGTATTACAAGAGACCCAGTACTTC
CASSLGVLQETQYF
>-|-|TRBJ2-7|TRBV7-9
TGTGCCAGCAGCTACCGGCCGGAGGCCTACGAGCAGTACTTC
CASSYRPEAYEQYF
>TRBD1|-|TRBJ1-4|TRBV7-9
TGTGCCAGCAGCTTTATCAGGGGGTTTTCAACTAATGAAAAACTGTTTTTT
CASSFIRGFSTNEKLFF
>-|-|TRBJ2-7|TRBV7-9
TGTGCCAGCAGCTTAGAGTGGGACTCCTACGAGCAGTACTTC
CASSLEWDSYEQYF
>-|-|TRBJ2-5|TRBV9
TGTGCCAGCAGCCCACCGTACCAAGAGACCCAGTACTTC
CASSPPYQETQYF
>TRBD1|-|TRBJ2-2|TRBV7-3
TGTGCCAGCAGCCTAGGACAGGGCAACACCGGGGAGCTGTTTTTT
CASSLGQGNTGELFF
>-|-|TRBJ2-3|TRBV5-1
TGCGCCAGCAGCCCGGGGAGCACAGATACGCAGTATTTT
CASSPGSTDTQYF
>-|few|TRBJ1-2|TRBV19
TGTGCCAGAAAGATCCATAACTATGGCTACACCTTC
CARKIHNYGYTF
>TRBD1|-|TRBJ1-4|TRBV30
TGTGCCTGCGGGATTGGACAAGGGGGCGAAAAACTGTTTTTT
CACGIGQGGEKLFF
>-|once|TRBJ1-1|TRBV29-1
TGCAGCGTTGGTCAGAACACTGAAGCTTTCTTT
CSVGQNTEAFF
>-|-|TRBJ1-6|TRBV15
TGTGCCACCAGCAGAGCGTTCGGGAATTCACCCCTCCACTTT
CATSRAFGNSPLHF
>-|-|TRBJ2-7|TRBV21-1
TGTGCCAGCAGCAAAGGTCCGGGGAGTATGGTCGAGCAGTACTTC
CASSKGPGSMVEQYF
>-|-|TRBJ2-5|TRBV30
TGTGCCTGGACGGGGCGAGAACAAGAGACCCAGTACTTC
CAWTGREQETQYF
>-|-|TRBJ1-2|TRBV24-1
TGTGCCACCAGTGATACCGACGGCCGCGGCTACACCTTC
CATSDTDGRGYTF
>TRBD1|-|TRBJ2-3|TRBV5-6
TGTGCCAGCAGCTTGGACAGGGGCGTTTCGGCAGATACGCAGTATTTT
CASSLDRGVSADTQYF
>-|once|TRBJ1-2|TRBV3-1/TRBV3-2
TGTGCCAGCAGCCCGGCGGGGGGTCCTAACTATGGCTACACCTTC
CASSPAGGPNYGYTF
>-|-|TRBJ1-2|TRBV5-1
TGCGCCAGCAGCTTGGATCCGGGCCTCCACTATGGCTACACCTTC
CASSLDPGLHYGYTF
>-|-|TRBJ1-2|TRBV12-3/TRBV12-4
TGTGCCAGCGGAACAGGGAACTATGGCTACACCTTC
CASGTGNYGYTF
>-|-|TRBJ2-2|TRBV7-3
TGTGCCAGCAGCTTAAACCCCCCAGGGGCGAACACCGGGGAGCTGTTTTTT
CASSLNPPGANTGELFF
>-|-|TRBJ1-6|TRBV27
TGTGCCAGCAGTTTATTTTCCGGCGGGGGCAGAAATTCACCCCTCCACTTT
CASSLFSGGGRNSPLHF
>-|-|TRBJ1-5|TRBV19
TGTGCCAGTAGTATACGGCGGGGAAGCAATCAGCCCCAGCATTTT
CASSIRRGSNQPQHF
>-|-|TRBJ1-1|TRBV7-3
TGTGCCAGCAGCTCCACCGGGACACGGAACACTGAAGCTTTCTTT
CASSSTGTRNTEAFF
>TRBD1|-|TRBJ1-5|TRBV5-3
TGTGCCAGAACCCGAACAGGGGTCGGGAGCAATCAGCCCCAGCATTTT
CARTRTGVGSNQPQHF
>-|-|TRBJ1-4|TRBV27
TGTGCCAGCAGTCCGCAGGACAGCCGCTTCAATGAAAAACTGTTTTTT
CASSPQDSRFNEKLFF
>TRBD1|-|TRBJ1-2|TRBV7-6
TGTGCCAGCAGCTTAGCGTTTCTGCCACCGGGACAGGGGAATGGCTACACCTTC
CASSLAFLPPGQGNGYTF